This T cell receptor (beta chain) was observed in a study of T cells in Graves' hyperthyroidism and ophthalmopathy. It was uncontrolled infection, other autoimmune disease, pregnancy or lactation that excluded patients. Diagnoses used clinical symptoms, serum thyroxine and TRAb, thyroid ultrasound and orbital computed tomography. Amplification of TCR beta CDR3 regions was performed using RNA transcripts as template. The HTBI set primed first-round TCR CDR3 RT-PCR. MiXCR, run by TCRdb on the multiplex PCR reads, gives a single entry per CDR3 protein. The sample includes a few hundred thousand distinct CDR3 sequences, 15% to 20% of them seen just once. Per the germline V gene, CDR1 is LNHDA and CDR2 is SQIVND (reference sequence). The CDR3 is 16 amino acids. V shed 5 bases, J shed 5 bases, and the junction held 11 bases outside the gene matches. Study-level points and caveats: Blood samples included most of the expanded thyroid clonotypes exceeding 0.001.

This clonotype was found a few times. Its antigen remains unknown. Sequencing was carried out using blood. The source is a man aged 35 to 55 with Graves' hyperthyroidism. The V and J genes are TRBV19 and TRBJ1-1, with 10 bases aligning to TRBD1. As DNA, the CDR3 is TGTGCCAGTAGTCTCGGGACAGGGGAATGGGGGACTGAAGCTTTCTTT. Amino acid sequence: CASSLGTGEWGTEAFF.